Listed below are T cell receptor beta chains from one sample, sequenced in a study of vaccination and CD4 T cells after COVID-19. Antigens of these TCRs are unknown. TCRdb re-analysed the PCR reads in MiXCR, keeping a single row per CDR3 protein. Among roughly 4,200 distinct CDR3 sequences listed, roughly 45% were seen once. The sample was CD4+ T cells from blood, cultured in vitro. These receptors all come from a human donor who had recovered from COVID-19. The CDR3 runs from the conserved cysteine through the conserved F or W. The order of the fields is V gene, D gene, clone size, J gene, CDR3 protein, CDR3 DNA. A D gene is named only where the DNA matches it firmly. The listing skips clone size in some rows; elsewhere it reads once, few, many or a size class.

>TRBV28|-|-|TRBJ2-7
CASSLTGYEQYF
TGTGCCAGCAGTTTAACGGGGTACGAGCAGTACTTC
>TRBV15|-|-|TRBJ1-2
CATSRPRGGLNYGYTF
TGTGCCACCAGCAGACCCCGGGGAGGGCTAAACTATGGCTACACCTTC
>TRBV6-2/TRBV6-3|-|few|TRBJ1-1
CASSSIRGTEAFF
TGTGCCAGCAGTTCTATAAGAGGCACTGAAGCTTTCTTT
>TRBV20-1|-|few|TRBJ1-1
CSAIPWDTEAFF
TGCAGTGCTATACCATGGGACACTGAAGCTTTCTTT
>TRBV7-9|-|-|TRBJ1-5
CAIQDGGNQPQHF
TGTGCCATCCAGGACGGTGGCAATCAGCCCCAGCATTTT
>TRBV20-1|-|few|TRBJ2-3
CSARAETQYF
TGCAGTGCTAGAGCGGAGACGCAGTATTTT
>TRBV4-1|-|-|TRBJ1-2
CASSQDPGLNTGGYTF
TGCGCCAGCAGCCAAGATCCGGGCCTAAATACTGGTGGCTACACCTTC
>TRBV6-1|-|-|TRBJ1-1
CASSEMWGFMNTEAFF
TGTGCCAGCAGTGAAATGTGGGGGTTCATGAACACTGAAGCTTTCTTT
>TRBV2|TRBD1|-|TRBJ2-2
CASRGTGEAGELFF
TGTGCCAGCAGGGGGACAGGGGAGGCCGGGGAGCTGTTTTTT
>TRBV4-2|TRBD2|-|TRBJ2-3
CASSQVSGRGGRADTQYF
TGTGCCAGCAGCCAAGTAAGCGGGCGGGGGGGCCGGGCAGATACGCAGTATTTT
>TRBV5-6|-|-|TRBJ1-2
CASSPQLYSNYGYTF
TGTGCCAGCAGCCCACAGTTGTATTCTAACTATGGCTACACCTTC
>TRBV19|-|-|TRBJ2-5
CASSPSEGARETQYF
TGTGCCAGTAGCCCCTCGGAGGGGGCGCGGGAGACCCAGTACTTC
>TRBV20-1|TRBD2|-|TRBJ2-7
CSARKPGLGNEQYF
TGCAGTGCTAGAAAACCGGGACTAGGTAACGAGCAGTACTTC
>TRBV20-1|-|few|TRBJ1-1
CSAFTGTAGTEAFF
TGCAGTGCTTTCACCGGGACGGCGGGCACTGAAGCTTTCTTT
>TRBV30|-|-|TRBJ2-5
CVWTQRWGGTQYF
TGTGTCTGGACCCAGCGGTGGGGCGGGACCCAGTACTTC
>TRBV6-5|TRBD2|-|TRBJ2-7
CASSYIPGLDYEQYF
TGTGCCAGCAGTTATATTCCGGGACTAGACTACGAGCAGTACTTC
>TRBV20-1|TRBD2|few|TRBJ2-1
CSARSALAGGIANEQFF
TGCAGTGCTAGGAGCGCCCTAGCGGGAGGCATCGCCAATGAGCAGTTCTTC
>TRBV7-9|TRBD1|few|TRBJ2-3
CASSLARGRTDTQYF
TGTGCCAGCAGCTTAGCAAGGGGGCGCACAGATACGCAGTATTTT
>TRBV7-6|TRBD1|-|TRBJ2-3
CASSLEQGHTDTQYF
TGTGCCAGCAGCTTAGAACAGGGGCATACAGATACGCAGTATTTT
>TRBV6-1|TRBD2|few|TRBJ2-1
CASSRTSGSLEQFF
TGTGCCAGCAGTCGAACTAGCGGGAGTCTTGAGCAGTTCTTC
>TRBV5-1|TRBD2|-|TRBJ2-5
CASSPGGVTSGTETQYF
TGCGCCAGCAGCCCGGGGGGCGTGACTAGCGGGACAGAGACCCAGTACTTC
>TRBV19|-|-|TRBJ2-1
CASSIDIGFVPYNEQFF
TGTGCCAGTAGTATAGATATAGGGTTTGTACCCTACAATGAGCAGTTCTTC
>TRBV4-2|-|few|TRBJ1-2
CASSQDYRKMGYTF
TGTGCCAGCAGCCAAGATTACAGGAAGATGGGCTACACCTTC
>TRBV10-1|TRBD2|-|TRBJ2-1
CASGSGGRHNEQFF
TGCGCCAGCGGTTCGGGCGGGAGACACAATGAGCAGTTCTTC
>TRBV4-2|TRBD1|few|TRBJ2-7
CASSRGDRDYEQYF
TGTGCCAGCAGCCGAGGAGACAGGGACTACGAGCAGTACTTC
>TRBV11-2|-|-|TRBJ1-2
CASTRLRGAGGYTF
TGTGCCAGCACCAGACTGCGAGGGGCAGGTGGCTACACCTTC
>TRBV7-6|-|few|TRBJ2-1
CASSRNRDEQFF
TGTGCCAGCAGCCGCAACCGGGATGAGCAGTTCTTC
>TRBV7-2|TRBD2|-|TRBJ2-2
CASSFEAGVSGELFF
TGTGCCAGCAGCTTCGAAGCGGGAGTTTCCGGGGAGCTGTTTTTT
>TRBV2|TRBD1|-|TRBJ2-7
CASGLGTAPYEQYF
TGTGCCAGTGGCCTCGGGACAGCTCCTTACGAGCAGTACTTC
>TRBV7-3|TRBD2|few|TRBJ2-2
CASSLLGLANTGELFF
TGTGCCAGCAGCTTATTGGGACTAGCTAACACCGGGGAGCTGTTTTTT
>TRBV4-3|TRBD2|medium-sized|TRBJ2-4
CASSQDGGDIQYF
TGCGCCAGCAGCCAAGATGGGGGGGACATTCAGTACTTC
>TRBV7-9|TRBD2|-|TRBJ2-3
CASRTGTSGGAADTQYF
TGTGCCAGCAGAACCGGGACTAGCGGGGGGGCGGCAGATACGCAGTATTTT
>TRBV7-9|-|few|TRBJ1-3
CASSLWTDSGNTIYF
TGTGCCAGCAGCTTATGGACAGACTCTGGAAACACCATATATTTT
>TRBV7-6|TRBD2|medium-sized|TRBJ2-2
CASSLLPSGGATAGELFF
TGTGCCAGCAGCTTACTCCCTAGCGGTGGGGCCACGGCCGGGGAGCTGTTTTTT
>TRBV2|TRBD1|-|TRBJ2-3
CASSDDRDSMDTQYF
TGTGCCAGCAGTGACGACAGGGATTCCATGGATACGCAGTATTTT
>TRBV5-8|-|-|TRBJ2-5
CASSLMAGQETQYF
TGTGCCAGCAGCTTGATGGCGGGACAAGAGACCCAGTACTTC
>TRBV7-2|-|few|TRBJ2-5
CASSLVAASETQYF
TGTGCCAGCAGCTTAGTCGCGGCATCAGAGACCCAGTACTTC
>TRBV15|TRBD1|few|TRBJ2-7
CATSREPGQGYEQYF
TGTGCCACCAGCAGGGAACCGGGACAGGGCTACGAGCAGTACTTC
>TRBV7-9|-|-|TRBJ1-1
CASSLSGLGSEAFF
TGTGCCAGCAGCTTATCGGGACTCGGTTCTGAAGCTTTCTTT
>TRBV2|-|-|TRBJ2-7
CASTGVEQYF
TGTGCCAGCACGGGGGTTGAGCAGTACTTC